This TCR beta chain was sequenced for a study of CD8 T cells in Susac syndrome. V was clipped by 4 bases and J by 4 bases; unmatched bases: 12. This CDR3 comprises 16 residues. Looked up from germline, CDR1 is SGHNT and CDR2 is YYREEE (reference sequence). RNA totalling about 0.45 to 1 ug underwent reverse transcription with random hexamers. One entry per CDR3 protein results from TCRdb running MiXCR on the immunoSEQ multiplex PCR reads. The table shows 100,000 or so distinct CDR3 sequences, with 85% to 95% occurring only once. The rearrangement uses TRBV5-4 and TRBJ2-3; 7 nucleotides line up with TRBD2. The source is a human donor in good health. Sequencing input: CD8+ T cells from PBMCs. CDR3 nucleotide sequence: TGTGCCAGCAGCCCTCTGACTAGCCCGCAGGCAGATACGCAGTATTTT. Protein sequence: CASSPLTSPQADTQYF. The full variable domain, in which reference TRBV5-4 and TRBJ2-3 provide the parts outside the CDR3, is ETGVTQSPTHLIKTRGQQVTLRCSSQSGHNTVSWYQQALGQGPQFIFQYYREEENGRGNFPPRFSGLQFPNYSSELNVNALELDDSALYLCASSPLTSPQADTQYFGPGTRLTVL.